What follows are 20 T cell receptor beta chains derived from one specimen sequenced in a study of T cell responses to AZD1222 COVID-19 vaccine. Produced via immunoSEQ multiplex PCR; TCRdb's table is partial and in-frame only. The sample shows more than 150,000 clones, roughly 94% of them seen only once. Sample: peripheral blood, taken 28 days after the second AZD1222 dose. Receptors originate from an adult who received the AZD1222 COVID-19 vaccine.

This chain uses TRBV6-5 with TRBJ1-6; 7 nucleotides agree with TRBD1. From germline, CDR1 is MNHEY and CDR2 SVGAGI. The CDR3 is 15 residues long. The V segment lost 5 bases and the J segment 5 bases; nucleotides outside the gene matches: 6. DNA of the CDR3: TGTGCCAGCAGTACTGGGACAGCAGATAATTCACCCCTCCACTTT. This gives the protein CASSTGTADNSPLHF.

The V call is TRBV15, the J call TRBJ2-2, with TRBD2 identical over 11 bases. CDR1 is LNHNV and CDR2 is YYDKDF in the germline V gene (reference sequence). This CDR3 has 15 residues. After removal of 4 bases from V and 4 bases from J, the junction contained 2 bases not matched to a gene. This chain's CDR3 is CATSTGLAATGELFF. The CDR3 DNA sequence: TGTGCCACCAGCACGGGACTAGCGGCCACCGGGGAGCTGTTTTTT.

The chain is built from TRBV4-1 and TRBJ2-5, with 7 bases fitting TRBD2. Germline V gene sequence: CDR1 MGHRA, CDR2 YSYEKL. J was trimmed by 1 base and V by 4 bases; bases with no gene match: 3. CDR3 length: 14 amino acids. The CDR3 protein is CASSPGGSQETQYF. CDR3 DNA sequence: TGCGCCAGCAGCCCCGGGGGGTCCCAAGAGACCCAGTACTTC.

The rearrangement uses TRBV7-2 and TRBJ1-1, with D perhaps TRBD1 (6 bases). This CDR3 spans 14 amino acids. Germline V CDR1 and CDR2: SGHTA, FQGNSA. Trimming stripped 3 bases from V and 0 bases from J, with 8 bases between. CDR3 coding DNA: TGTGCCAGCAGCTTGGGACAATTGAACACTGAAGCTTTCTTT. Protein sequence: CASSLGQLNTEAFF.

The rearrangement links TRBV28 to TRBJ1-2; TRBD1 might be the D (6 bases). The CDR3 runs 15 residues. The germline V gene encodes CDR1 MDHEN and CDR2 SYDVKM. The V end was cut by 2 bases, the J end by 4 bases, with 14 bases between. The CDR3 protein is CASSLRQASPYGYTF. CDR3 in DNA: TGTGCCAGCAGTTTAAGACAGGCGTCACCCTATGGCTACACCTTC.

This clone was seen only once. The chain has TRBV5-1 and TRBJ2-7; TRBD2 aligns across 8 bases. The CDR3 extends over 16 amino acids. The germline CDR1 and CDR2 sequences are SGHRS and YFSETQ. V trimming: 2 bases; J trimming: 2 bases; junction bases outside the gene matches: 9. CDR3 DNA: TGCGCCAGCAGCTTTACCTCTAGCGGGCTAACCTACGAGCAGTACTTC. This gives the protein CASSFTSSGLTYEQYF.

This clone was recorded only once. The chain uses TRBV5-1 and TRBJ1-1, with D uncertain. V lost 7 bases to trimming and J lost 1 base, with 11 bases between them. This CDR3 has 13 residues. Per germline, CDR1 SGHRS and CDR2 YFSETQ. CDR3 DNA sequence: TGCGCCAGCTCCCCGGACGGGAACACTGAAGCTTTCTTT. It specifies CASSPDGNTEAFF.

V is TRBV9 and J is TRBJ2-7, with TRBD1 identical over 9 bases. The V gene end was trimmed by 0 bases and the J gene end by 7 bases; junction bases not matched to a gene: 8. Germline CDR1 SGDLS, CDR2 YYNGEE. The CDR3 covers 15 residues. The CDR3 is CASSVGGTGPGEQYF. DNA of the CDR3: TGTGCCAGCAGCGTAGGGGGGACAGGGCCCGGTGAGCAGTACTTC.

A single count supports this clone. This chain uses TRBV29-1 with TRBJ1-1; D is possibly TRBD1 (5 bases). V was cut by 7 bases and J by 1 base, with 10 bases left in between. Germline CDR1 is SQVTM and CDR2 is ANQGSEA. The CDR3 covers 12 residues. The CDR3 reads CSAHGQNTEAFF. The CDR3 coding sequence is TGCAGCGCCCACGGACAGAACACTGAAGCTTTCTTT.

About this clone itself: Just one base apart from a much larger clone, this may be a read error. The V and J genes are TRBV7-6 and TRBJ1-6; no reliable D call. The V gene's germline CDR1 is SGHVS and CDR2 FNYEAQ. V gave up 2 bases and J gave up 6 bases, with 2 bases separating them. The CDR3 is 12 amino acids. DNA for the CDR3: TGTGCCAGCAGCTTAAGTAATTCACCCCTCCACTTT. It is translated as CASSLSNSPLHF. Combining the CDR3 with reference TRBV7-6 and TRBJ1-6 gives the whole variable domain GAGVSQSPRYKVTKRGQDVALRCDPISGHVSLYWYRQALGQGPEFLTYFNYEAQQDKSGLPNDRFSAERPEGSISTLTIQRTEQRDSAMYRCASSLSNSPLHFGNGTRLTVT.

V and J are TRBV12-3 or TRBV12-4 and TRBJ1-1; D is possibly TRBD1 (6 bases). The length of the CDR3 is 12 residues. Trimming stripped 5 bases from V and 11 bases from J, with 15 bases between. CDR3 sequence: CASSLTRGAAFF. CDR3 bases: TGTGCCAGCAGTCTCACTAGGGGGGCGGCTTTCTTT.

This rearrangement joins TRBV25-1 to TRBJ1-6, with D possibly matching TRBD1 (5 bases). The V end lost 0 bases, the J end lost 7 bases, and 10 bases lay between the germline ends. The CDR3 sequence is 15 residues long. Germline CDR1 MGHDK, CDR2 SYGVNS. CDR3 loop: CASSEYKQGNSPLHF. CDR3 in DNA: TGTGCCAGCAGTGAATATAAGCAGGGCAATTCACCCCTCCACTTT.

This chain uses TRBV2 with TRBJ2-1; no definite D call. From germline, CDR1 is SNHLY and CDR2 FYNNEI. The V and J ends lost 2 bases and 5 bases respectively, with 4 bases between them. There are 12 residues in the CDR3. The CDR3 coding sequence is TGTGCCAGCAGTGAATCCAACAATGAGCAGTTCTTC. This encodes CASSESNNEQFF.

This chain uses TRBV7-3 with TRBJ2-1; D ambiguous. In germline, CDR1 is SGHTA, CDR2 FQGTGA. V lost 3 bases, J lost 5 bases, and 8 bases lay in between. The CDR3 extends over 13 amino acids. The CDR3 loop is CASSFAANNEQFF. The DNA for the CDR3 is TGTGCCAGCAGCTTCGCGGCCAACAATGAGCAGTTCTTC.

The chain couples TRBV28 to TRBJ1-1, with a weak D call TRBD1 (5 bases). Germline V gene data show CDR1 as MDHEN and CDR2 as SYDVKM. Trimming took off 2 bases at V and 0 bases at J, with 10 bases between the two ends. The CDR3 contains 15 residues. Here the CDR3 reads CASSLLGPMNTEAFF. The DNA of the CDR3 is TGTGCCAGCAGTTTACTGGGACCCATGAACACTGAAGCTTTCTTT.

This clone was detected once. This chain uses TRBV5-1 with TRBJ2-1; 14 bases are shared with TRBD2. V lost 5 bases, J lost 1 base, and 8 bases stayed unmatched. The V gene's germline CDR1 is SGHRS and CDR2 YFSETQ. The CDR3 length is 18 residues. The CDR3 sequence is CASRAEGLAGASYNEQFF. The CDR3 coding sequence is TGCGCCAGCAGGGCGGAGGGACTAGCGGGGGCTTCCTACAATGAGCAGTTCTTC.

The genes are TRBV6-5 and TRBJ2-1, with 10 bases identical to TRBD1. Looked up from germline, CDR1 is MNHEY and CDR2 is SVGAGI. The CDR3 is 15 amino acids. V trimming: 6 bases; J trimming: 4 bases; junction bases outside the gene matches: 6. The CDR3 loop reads CASRGDRGGYNEQFF. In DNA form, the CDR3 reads TGTGCCAGCAGGGGGGACAGGGGAGGTTACAATGAGCAGTTCTTC.

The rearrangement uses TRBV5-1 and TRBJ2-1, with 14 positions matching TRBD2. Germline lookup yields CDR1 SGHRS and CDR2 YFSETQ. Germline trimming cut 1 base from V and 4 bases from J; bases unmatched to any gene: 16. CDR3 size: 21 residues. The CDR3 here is CASSLRVFGTSGSERYNEQFF. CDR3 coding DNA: TGCGCCAGCAGCTTGAGGGTGTTCGGGACTAGCGGGAGTGAGCGGTACAATGAGCAGTTCTTC.

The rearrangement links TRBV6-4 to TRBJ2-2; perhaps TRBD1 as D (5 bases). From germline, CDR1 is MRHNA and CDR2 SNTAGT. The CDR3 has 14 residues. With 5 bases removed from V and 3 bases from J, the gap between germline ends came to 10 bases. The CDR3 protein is CASSQGSDTGELFF. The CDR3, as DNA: TGTGCCAGCAGTCAGGGAAGCGACACCGGGGAGCTGTTTTTT.

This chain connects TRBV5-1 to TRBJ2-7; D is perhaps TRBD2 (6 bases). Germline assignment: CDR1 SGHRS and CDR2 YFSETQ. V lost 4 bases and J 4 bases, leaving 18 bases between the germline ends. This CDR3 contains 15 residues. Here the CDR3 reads CASSPLNGGVYEQYF. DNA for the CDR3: TGCGCCAGCAGCCCTCTTAACGGGGGTGTTTACGAGCAGTACTTC. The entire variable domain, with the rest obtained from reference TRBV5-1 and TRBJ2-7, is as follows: KAGVTQTPRYLIKTRGQQVTLSCSPISGHRSVSWYQQTPGQGLQFLFEYFSETQRNKGNFPGRFSGRQFSNSRSEMNVSTLELGDSALYLCASSPLNGGVYEQYFGPGTRLTVT.